This TCR beta chain was captured in a study of technical replicates of blood from four donors. The table came from immunoSEQ multiplex PCR; TCRdb's copy has only in-frame clones and leaves some out. Of 70,000 or so clones listed, roughly 88% are singletons. The CDR3 length is 15 residues. J gave up 2 bases and V 1 base, and 5 bases lay outside the gene matches. Germline V gives CDR1 LGHNA, CDR2 YSLEER. The receptor comes from a human donor in good health. Some clones in this sample may be carry-over from other donors' samples. The specimen was PBMCs. The chain links TRBV4-3 to TRBJ2-7; 7 positions agree with TRBD2. CDR3 region: CASSQGREPPYEQYF. The DNA of the CDR3 is TGCGCCAGCAGCCAAGGGCGGGAGCCCCCCTACGAGCAGTACTTC.